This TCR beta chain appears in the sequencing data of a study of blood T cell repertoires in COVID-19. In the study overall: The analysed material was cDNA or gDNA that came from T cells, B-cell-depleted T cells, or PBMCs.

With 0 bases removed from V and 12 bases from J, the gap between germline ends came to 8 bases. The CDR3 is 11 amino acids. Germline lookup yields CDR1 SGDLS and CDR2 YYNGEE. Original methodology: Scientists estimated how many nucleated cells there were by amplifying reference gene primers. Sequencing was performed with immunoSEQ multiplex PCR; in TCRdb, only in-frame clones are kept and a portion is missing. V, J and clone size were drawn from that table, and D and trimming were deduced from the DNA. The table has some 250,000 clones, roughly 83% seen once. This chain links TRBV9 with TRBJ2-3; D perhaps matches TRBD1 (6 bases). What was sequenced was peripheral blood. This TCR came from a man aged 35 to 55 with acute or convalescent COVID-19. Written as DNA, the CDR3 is TGTGCCAGCAGCGTAGTACAGGGACAGTATTTT. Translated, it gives CASSVVQGQYF.